The T cell receptor (beta chain) under discussion was sequenced for a study of cytomegalovirus exposure and HLA in healthy donors. Findings and caveats of the study: The authors later found HLA-associated TCR beta chains more clonally expanded than equally common others. Likely technical artifact: a cluster of highly shared sequence variants.

Amplification used 60 Vbeta primers and 13 Jbeta primers. The assay was immunoSEQ multiplex PCR, and TCRdb's table has in-frame clones only and misses some. The data hold some 120,000 clones, with about four fifths observed a single time. Comment on this clone: Antigen unknown.

This CDR3 has 16 amino acids. Germline V gives CDR1 KGHSH, CDR2 LQKENI. V gave up 3 bases and J gave up 2 bases; unmatched junction bases: 8. The sequence came from a man aged 18 to 29 in good health and CMV-seronegative. Sequenced input: PBMCs. This chain links TRBV18 with TRBJ2-7; 9 bases fit TRBD1. The CDR3 nucleotides read TGTGCCAGCTCACCTCGGACAGGGGCCGATACCTACGAGCAGTACTTC. Its protein product is CASSPRTGADTYEQYF.